This T cell receptor (beta chain) originates from a study of human T cells and chemical hapten exposure. Study overall: From small differences in pooled library volume came most of the variation in per-sample TCR yields.

Attachment of unique molecular identifiers to individual cDNA molecules was performed in the library. One entry per CDR3 protein, called by TCRdb with MiXCR from the RACE reads. The table has over 100,000 distinct CDR3 sequences, about 10% seen once. Time point described: patch test 3, about 24 weeks after DPC sensitization. The treatment: therapeutic diphenylcyclopropenone sensitization with weekly scalp DPC. In the case of this clonotype: Its specificity is not known.

Findings and caveats of the study: PT1 expanded TCR counts and patch test score correlated positively.

This CDR3 has 14 residues. From germline, CDR1 is DFQATT and CDR2 SNEGSKA (reference sequence). V dropped 5 bases and J dropped 0 bases, with 12 bases sitting between them. J is TRBJ2-3 and V is TRBV20-1; D remains unclear. This sequence was found in a woman aged 50 to 65 with alopecia areata. Some clones in this sample may be carry-over from other donors' samples. This specimen consisted of whole blood, obtained in connection with sensitization to the hapten diphenylcyclopropenone (DPC). The CDR3 region is CSAPLGGSTDTQYF. The CDR3, as DNA: TGCAGTGCTCCACTCGGCGGTAGCACAGATACGCAGTATTTT.